Shown below are 17 T cell receptor beta chains from a single sample sequenced in a study of blood T cell repertoires in COVID-19. Generated by immunoSEQ multiplex PCR, the TCRdb table keeps only in-frame clones and is missing some. The sample has under 200,000 clones; roughly 90% are singletons. Sequenced material: PBMCs or T cells enriched from blood (not recorded which). These receptors all come from a woman in her late teens or twenties who had recovered from COVID-19.

The chain employs TRBV7-9 and TRBJ2-1; 9 bases fit TRBD1. Germline V gene sequence: CDR1 SEHNR, CDR2 FQNEAQ (reference sequence). V dropped 6 bases and J dropped 0; count of bases not matched to a gene: 15. The CDR3 is 19 residues long. CDR3 sequence: CASSTRTGERVGSYNEQFF. CDR3 sequence (DNA): TGTGCCAGCAGTACAAGGACAGGGGAACGGGTAGGCTCCTACAATGAGCAGTTCTTC.

This clone was found once. The chain has TRBV28 and TRBJ1-6; D remains ambiguous. Between the trimmed V and J ends, which lost 7 bases and 0 bases, there was a span of 10 bases. Germline V gene data show CDR1 as MDHEN and CDR2 as SYDVKM. The CDR3 is made up of 15 amino acids. CDR3 DNA sequence: TGTGCCAGCATTACCGATAGCTCCTATAATTCACCCCTCCACTTT. Translating it yields CASITDSSYNSPLHF. The full variable domain, completed using reference TRBV28 and TRBJ1-6, is DVKVTQSSRYLVKRTGEKVFLECVQDMDHENMFWYRQDPGLGLRLIYFSYDVKMKEKGDIPEGYSVSREKKERFSLILESASTNQTSMYLCASITDSSYNSPLHFGNGTRLTVT.

This clone showed up just once. The chain joins TRBV5-4 to TRBJ2-2; TRBD2 agrees at 13 bases. Trimming at V came to 4 bases and at J to 7 bases, leaving 10 bases not matched to a gene. CDR3 length equals 17 residues. Germline lookup yields CDR1 SGHNT and CDR2 YYREEE (reference sequence). The chain's CDR3 is CASSRTGTSGNRGELFF. The DNA of the CDR3 is TGTGCCAGCAGCCGAACCGGGACTAGCGGGAATCGCGGGGAGCTGTTTTTT.

The gene calls are TRBV5-5 and TRBJ1-2; 7 nucleotides align to TRBD1. J was trimmed by 2 bases and V by 3 bases; bases with no gene match: 4. The CDR3 is 14 residues long. The germline gives CDR1 SGHKS, CDR2 YYEKEE (reference sequence). CDR3 sequence (DNA): TGTGCCAGCAGCTCCCTAGGGGGCAACTATGGCTACACCTTC. Translated: CASSSLGGNYGYTF.

This clone has a handful of counts. The chain uses TRBV19 and TRBJ2-2; a possible D gene is TRBD2 (6 bases). Germline CDR1 reads LNHDA; CDR2 reads SQIVND (reference sequence). There are 15 residues in the CDR3. Between the trimmed V and J ends, which lost 5 bases and 0 bases, there was a span of 10 bases. The chain's CDR3 is CASSDPGANTGELFF. As DNA, the CDR3 is TGTGCCAGTAGTGACCCGGGAGCGAACACCGGGGAGCTGTTTTTT.

This clone was seen a single time. The chain carries TRBV9 and TRBJ2-7, with D perhaps TRBD1 (5 bases). The CDR3 runs 15 residues. Germline V lookup: CDR1 SGDLS, CDR2 YYNGEE. V lost 3 bases, J lost 6 bases, and 19 bases lay in between. The CDR3 DNA reads TGTGCCAGCAGCGAAACTACCGCCGCAGGGTCCGAGCAGTACTTC. Amino acids: CASSETTAAGSEQYF.

The CDR3 sequence: CASSVQEGSPLHF. CDR3 DNA: TGTGCCAGCAGTGTCCAGGAGGGGTCACCCCTCCACTTT. This chain joins TRBV6-4 and TRBJ1-6, with a weak D call TRBD1 (5 bases). The CDR3 has 13 amino acids. V was cut by 4 bases and J by 10 bases, with 11 bases left in between. In germline, CDR1 is MRHNA, CDR2 SNTAGT.

The J gene is TRBJ2-7, the V gene TRBV27, with TRBD2 matching 7 bases. The CDR3 totals 12 residues. V shed 3 bases, J shed 6 bases, and the junction held 2 bases outside the gene matches. CDR1 and CDR2 (germline): MNHEY, SMNVEV (reference sequence). DNA for the CDR3: TGTGCCAGCAGTTTTACGGGAGGCGAGCAGTACTTC. As protein: CASSFTGGEQYF.

The V and J genes are TRBV18 and TRBJ2-7; TRBD1 aligns across 7 bases. Trimming removed 4 bases from V and 3 bases from J; junction bases left unmatched: 6. The CDR3 is 14 residues long. CDR1 and CDR2 from the germline V gene are KGHSH and LQKENI. CDR3 sequence: CASSLGTARYEQYF. CDR3 nucleotide sequence: TGTGCCAGCTCACTGGGGACAGCCCGCTACGAGCAGTACTTC.

V usage is TRBV10-1 and J usage is TRBJ2-3; 10 positions match TRBD2. This CDR3 is built from 16 residues. V was pared by 2 bases and J by 10 bases, with 12 bases of the junction left unmatched. The V gene's germline CDR1 is WNHNN and CDR2 SYGVQD (reference sequence). CDR3 residues: CASSETLAGPYGAQYF. CDR3 nucleotide sequence: TGCGCCAGCAGTGAGACACTAGCGGGGCCTTATGGGGCGCAGTATTTT.

This clone was seen a single time. The chain combines TRBV18 with TRBJ1-2; 7 bases align to TRBD1. The CDR3 extends over 16 amino acids. Germline loops: CDR1 KGHSH, CDR2 LQKENI. V lost 3 bases, J lost 6 bases, and 13 bases stayed unmatched. CDR3 residues: CASSPDWTGFRNGYTF. The CDR3 DNA is TGTGCCAGCTCACCCGACTGGACAGGATTCCGGAATGGCTACACCTTC. The whole variable domain, filled in from reference TRBV18 and TRBJ1-2, reads NAGVMQNPRHLVRRRGQEARLRCSPMKGHSHVYWYRQLPEEGLKFMVYLQKENIIDESGMPKERFSAEFPKEGPSILRIQQVVRGDSAAYFCASSPDWTGFRNGYTFGSGTRLTVV.

The chain has TRBV4-1 and TRBJ2-1, with D hard to call. V lost 0 bases, J lost 5 bases, and 8 bases lay in between. Germline CDR1 MGHRA, CDR2 YSYEKL. The CDR3 has 14 amino acids. The CDR3 DNA reads as TGCGCCAGCAGCCAAGACCGGAGCGACAATGAGCAGTTCTTC. It encodes CASSQDRSDNEQFF.

The J gene is TRBJ2-7, the V gene TRBV27; 9 nucleotides match TRBD2. Germline V gene data show CDR1 as MNHEY and CDR2 as SMNVEV (reference sequence). CDR3 size: 15 residues. The V gene end was trimmed by 5 bases and the J gene end by 3 bases; junction bases not matched to a gene: 8. The CDR3 reads CASSPWGSGSYEQYF. The CDR3 region has the DNA TGTGCCAGCAGTCCCTGGGGTAGCGGGAGCTACGAGCAGTACTTC.

The chain links TRBV5-4 to TRBJ2-7, with 12 bases matching TRBD2. Germline values: CDR1 SGHNT, CDR2 YYREEE (reference sequence). This CDR3 region has 18 residues. V gave up 2 bases and J gave up 1 base; unmatched junction bases: 10. CDR3 in DNA: TGTGCCAGCAGCTTCGTTTCAGGACTAGCGGGATTTTCCTACGAGCAGTACTTC. Protein sequence: CASSFVSGLAGFSYEQYF.

Note on this clone: Different DNA sequences within this sample yield the same CDR3. The CDR3 reads CASSQDPSSYEQYF. The CDR3 region has the DNA TGTGCCAGCAGCCAAGACCCTAGCTCCTACGAGCAGTACTTC. The V gene is TRBV3-1 (or the pseudogene TRBV3-2), the J gene TRBJ2-7; D is unclear. This CDR3 is built from 14 residues. Trimming shortened V by 0 bases and J by 0 bases, and 6 bases separated the two germline ends. The germline CDR1 and CDR2 sequences are LGHDT and YNNKEL (reference sequence).

This chain uses TRBV5-3 with TRBJ2-7, with a weak D call TRBD2 (5 bases). TRBV5-3 is noted as an ORF with a role that remains uncertain. With 7 bases removed from V and 3 bases from J, the gap between germline ends came to 20 bases. The CDR3 extends over 15 amino acids. The CDR3 here is CARPSGPSRFYEQYF. The CDR3 nucleotides are TGTGCCAGACCCAGTGGGCCTAGCCGCTTCTACGAGCAGTACTTC.

This chain links TRBV6-4 with TRBJ2-1; 10 positions agree with TRBD1. The CDR3 totals 15 residues. V shed 4 bases and J 4 bases; nucleotides not matched to a gene: 4. Per the germline V gene, CDR1 is MRHNA and CDR2 is SNTAGT. The DNA for the CDR3 is TGTGCCAGCAGTGGACAGGGGGCATCTTACAATGAGCAGTTCTTC. Amino acid sequence: CASSGQGASYNEQFF.